These 2 T cell receptor beta chains originate from one sample sequenced in a study of cytomegalovirus exposure and HLA in healthy donors. A multiplex PCR was run with 60 Vbeta primers and 13 Jbeta primers. TCRdb keeps only in-frame clones here, not all; method: immunoSEQ multiplex PCR. Among 220,000 or so clones, 70% to 85% were seen once, and the ten largest hold about 1.5%. What was sequenced was PBMCs. The source is a man aged 45 to 65 in good health and CMV-seronegative.

The CDR3 sequence: CASSLRRTGELFF. DNA for the CDR3: TGTGCCAGCAGCCTGAGGCGGACCGGGGAGCTGTTTTTT. The chain combines TRBV11-2 with TRBJ2-2, with D unclear. Germline CDR1 and CDR2: SGHAT and FQNNGV. The V gene lost 5 bases and the J gene lost 5 bases, with 9 bases spanning the gap. The CDR3 sequence is 13 residues long.

The chain couples TRBV7-3 to TRBJ2-3; D perhaps matches TRBD1 (5 bases). V dropped 2 bases and J dropped 2 bases, with 17 bases sitting between them. Looked up from germline, CDR1 is SGHTA and CDR2 is FQGTGA. The CDR3 contains 17 residues. The CDR3 coding sequence is TGTGCCAGCAGCTTACTATCGGGCCACAGGTACACAGATACGCAGTATTTT. Protein: CASSLLSGHRYTDTQYF.